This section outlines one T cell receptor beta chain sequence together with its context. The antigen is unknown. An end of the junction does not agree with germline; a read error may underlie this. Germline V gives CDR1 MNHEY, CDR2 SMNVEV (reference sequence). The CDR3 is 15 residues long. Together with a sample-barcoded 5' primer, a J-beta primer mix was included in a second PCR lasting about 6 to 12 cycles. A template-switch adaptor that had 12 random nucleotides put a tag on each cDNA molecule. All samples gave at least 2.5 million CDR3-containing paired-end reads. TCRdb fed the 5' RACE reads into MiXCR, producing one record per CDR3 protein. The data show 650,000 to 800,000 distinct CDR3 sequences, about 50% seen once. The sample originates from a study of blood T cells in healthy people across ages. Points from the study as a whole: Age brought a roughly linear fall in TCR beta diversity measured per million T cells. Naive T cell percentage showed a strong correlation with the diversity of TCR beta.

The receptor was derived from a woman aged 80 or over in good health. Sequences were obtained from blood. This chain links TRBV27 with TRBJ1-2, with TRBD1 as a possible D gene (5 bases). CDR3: CASRGKDTPNYGYTF. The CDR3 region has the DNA TGTGCCAGCAGGGGGAAGGACACCCCTAACTATGGCTACACCTTT.